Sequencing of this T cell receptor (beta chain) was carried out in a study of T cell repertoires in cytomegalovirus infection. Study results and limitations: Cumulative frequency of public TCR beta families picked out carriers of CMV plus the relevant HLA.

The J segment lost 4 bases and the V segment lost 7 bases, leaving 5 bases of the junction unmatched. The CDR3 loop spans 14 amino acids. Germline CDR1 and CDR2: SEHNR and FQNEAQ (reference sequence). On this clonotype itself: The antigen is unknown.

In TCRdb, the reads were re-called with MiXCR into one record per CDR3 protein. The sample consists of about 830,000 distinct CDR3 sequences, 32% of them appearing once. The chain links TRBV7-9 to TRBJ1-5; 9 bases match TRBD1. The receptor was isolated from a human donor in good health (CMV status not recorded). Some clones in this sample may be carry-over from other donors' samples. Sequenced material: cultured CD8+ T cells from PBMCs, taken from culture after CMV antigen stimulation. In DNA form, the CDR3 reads TGTGCCAGCACGGGGACAGGGTTTAATCAGCCCCAGCATTTT. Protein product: CASTGTGFNQPQHF. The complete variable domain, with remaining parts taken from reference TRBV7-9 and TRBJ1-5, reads DTGVSQNPRHKITKRGQNVTFRCDPISEHNRLYWYRQTLGQGPEFLTYFQNEAQLEKSRLLSDRFSAERPKGSFSTLEIQRTEQGDSAMYLCASTGTGFNQPQHFGDGTRLSIL.